The sequence of this T cell receptor (beta chain) was determined in a study of blood T cell repertoires in COVID-19. For the study at large: Researchers got acute and convalescent COVID-19 samples from the United States, Italy and Spain. From T cells, B-cell-depleted T cells, or PBMCs came the material, which was cDNA or gDNA.

The CDR3 covers 15 residues. The J segment lost 2 bases and the V segment lost 6 bases, leaving 6 bases of the junction unmatched. Germline assignment: CDR1 MNHEY and CDR2 SVGAGI. Per the original data handling: Amplification with reference gene primers provided the estimates of nucleated cell counts. Using immunoSEQ multiplex PCR, the repertoire was profiled, and TCRdb retains in-frame clones only, with some absent. For V, J and clone size, that table is used; D and trimming come from the DNA. This sample has 300,000 to 400,000 clones, with about 82% found just once. Sequenced sample: peripheral blood. The TCR was taken from a human donor in a cohort sampled during active COVID-19. The rearrangement links TRBV6-5 to TRBJ1-3, with 8 bases matching TRBD1. CDR3 coding DNA: TGTGCCAGCAGAAGGGCGGGACAGGCTGGAAACACCATATATTTT. This gives the protein CASRRAGQAGNTIYF.